These 29 T cell receptor beta chains share one sample of origin, sequenced in a study of response to subunit inactivated influenza vaccine. TCRdb redid the calling of the RT-PCR reads with MiXCR, one entry per CDR3 protein. The profile shows some 600,000 distinct CDR3 sequences, 13% to 15% of them singletons. The sequencing here drew on PBMCs from blood, taken about 14 days before vaccination. These receptors were taken from a man in his fifties who received an inactivated influenza vaccine.

The chain is built from TRBV12-3 or TRBV12-4 and TRBJ2-2, with 9 positions matching TRBD1. The trim removed 6 bases at V and 6 bases at J, leaving 8 bases unmatched. The CDR3 runs to 15 residues. The CDR3 reads CASRQTGGAAGELFF. The CDR3 DNA reads as TGTGCCAGCAGACAAACAGGGGGCGCGGCCGGGGAGCTGTTTTTT.

The chain couples TRBV6-1 to TRBJ2-1; 8 bases match TRBD2. Germline CDR1 is MNHNS and CDR2 is SASEGT. The CDR3 runs 15 residues. The junction had 8 bases not matched to a gene; V was cut back by 6 bases and J by 4 bases. The CDR3 loop reads CASSRGLALYNEQFF. In DNA, the CDR3 is TGTGCCAGCAGCCGAGGACTAGCCCTATACAATGAGCAGTTCTTC.

The chain has TRBV7-2 and TRBJ2-7; tentative D call: TRBD1 (6 bases). Germline CDR1 reads SGHTA; CDR2 reads FQGNSA. The CDR3 extends over 13 amino acids. The germline V and J ends were trimmed by 2 bases and 4 bases, with 9 bases remaining between them. The CDR3 region is CASSLRTVYEQYF. The CDR3 region has the DNA TGTGCCAGCAGCTTAAGGACAGTTTACGAGCAGTACTTC. The full variable domain, rest sourced from reference TRBV7-2 and TRBJ2-7, is GAGVSQSPSNKVTEKGKDVELRCDPISGHTALYWYRQSLGQGLEFLIYFQGNSAPDKSGLPSDRFSAERTGGSVSTLTIQRTQQEDSAVYLCASSLRTVYEQYFGPGTRLTVT.

The chain recombines TRBV3-1 with TRBJ2-2, with 9 bases aligning to TRBD1. Germline V gene data show CDR1 as LGHDT and CDR2 as YNNKEL (reference sequence). V was pared by 10 bases and J by 0 bases, with 3 bases of the junction left unmatched. CDR3 length: 14 residues. The CDR3 nucleotides read TGTGCCACTCGACAGGGGGCGAACACCGGGGAGCTGTTTTTT. Amino acids: CATRQGANTGELFF.

This clonotype was detected only a few times. The CDR3 is CASSQEPSGSYEQYF. DNA of the CDR3: TGTGCCAGCAGCCAAGAGCCTAGCGGCTCCTACGAGCAGTACTTC. The chain is built from TRBV4-2 and TRBJ2-7; 7 positions match TRBD2. This CDR3 comprises 15 residues. V dropped 0 bases and J dropped 0; count of bases not matched to a gene: 2. CDR1 and CDR2 from the germline V gene are LGHNA and YNFKEQ.

This clonotype has only a few counts. The genes are TRBV12-3 or TRBV12-4 and TRBJ2-3, with TRBD2 matching 7 bases. Trimming at V came to 6 bases and at J to 4 bases, leaving 13 bases not matched to a gene. The CDR3 spans 16 residues. CDR3 sequence: CASSPRNAGVADTQYF. The CDR3 bases are TGTGCCAGCAGCCCCCGGAATGCGGGAGTCGCAGATACGCAGTATTTT.

The V gene is TRBV12-3 or TRBV12-4, the J gene TRBJ2-2; 10 bases line up with TRBD1. CDR3 size: 17 residues. V dropped 4 bases and J dropped 6; count of bases not matched to a gene: 11. The CDR3 protein is CASSSFPGTGVPGELFF. For the CDR3, the DNA is TGTGCCAGCAGTTCCTTCCCCGGGACAGGGGTCCCCGGGGAGCTGTTTTTT.

This clonotype was picked up a small number of times. The chain uses TRBV15 and TRBJ1-6; D unresolved. The CDR3 sequence is 17 residues long. The V end was cut by 0 bases, the J end by 0 bases, with 9 bases between. CDR1 is LNHNV, CDR2 YYDKDF, per germline (reference sequence). The CDR3 DNA is TGTGCCACCAGCAGAGATCCCTGGAGCTCCTATAATTCACCCCTCCACTTT. Protein product: CATSRDPWSSYNSPLHF.

The chain employs TRBV9 and TRBJ1-2; 7 bases map to TRBD1. J was trimmed by 7 bases and V by 4 bases; bases with no gene match: 10. Germline V CDR1 and CDR2: SGDLS, YYNGEE. The CDR3 is 14 residues long. The CDR3 DNA follows: TGTGCCAGCAGCTCCCAGACAGGGAAGTTTGGCTACACCTTC. As protein: CASSSQTGKFGYTF.

The rearrangement joins TRBV5-1 to TRBJ2-3, with 11 bases that match TRBD1. This CDR3 has 15 amino acids. The trim removed 4 bases at V and 6 bases at J, leaving 7 bases unmatched. Germline V gene sequence: CDR1 SGHRS, CDR2 YFSETQ. The CDR3 loop reads CASSRDRGSADTQYF. Here the CDR3 DNA reads TGCGCCAGCAGCAGGGACAGGGGGAGTGCGGATACGCAGTATTTT.

This clonotype was picked up a small number of times. The chain is built from TRBV9 and TRBJ1-1, with D perhaps matching TRBD1 (5 bases). V lost 3 bases, J lost 1 base, and 10 bases lay in between. The CDR3 is made up of 14 amino acids. Germline V gene lookup returns CDR1 SGDLS and CDR2 YYNGEE. CDR3 region: CASSERGANTEAFF. The CDR3 DNA sequence: TGTGCCAGCAGCGAGAGAGGGGCGAACACTGAAGCTTTCTTT.

The rearrangement uses TRBV7-2 and TRBJ1-6; weak D call: TRBD1 (6 bases). Trimming pared 5 bases from V and 7 bases from J, leaving 18 bases between. Germline V lookup: CDR1 SGHTA, CDR2 FQGNSA. This CDR3 region has 16 residues. CDR3: CASSRRGGAPNSPLHF. DNA of the CDR3: TGTGCCAGCAGCCGGAGGGGGGGGGCCCCCAATTCACCCCTCCACTTT.

This clonotype was seen only a few times. The junction departs from germline at one end; a sequencing error may be responsible. The CDR3 DNA is TGTGCCAGTAGTGCGGACAGGGGGCTACCCCCCCACTTC. Translation: CASSADRGLPPHF. The chain has TRBV19 and TRBJ2-4; TRBD1 agrees at 11 bases. The CDR3 is 13 residues long. Germline V gene data show CDR1 as LNHDA and CDR2 as SQIVND (reference sequence).

This clonotype was counted between two and nine times. The J gene is TRBJ2-5, the V gene TRBV7-2, with D tentatively TRBD1 (5 bases). Looked up from germline, CDR1 is SGHTA and CDR2 is FQGNSA. The CDR3 is 14 residues long. Trimming shortened V by 1 base and J by 4 bases, and 10 bases separated the two germline ends. The DNA for the CDR3 is TGTGCCAGCAGCTTAGTCAGGGCAGGAGAGACCCAGTACTTC. Translated, it gives CASSLVRAGETQYF.

This clonotype came up a few times. The gene calls are TRBV11-2 and TRBJ2-1; tentative D call: TRBD2 (5 bases). CDR3 length: 16 residues. Germline loops: CDR1 SGHAT, CDR2 FQNNGV. Trimming took off 1 base at V and 8 bases at J, with 18 bases between the two ends. The CDR3 is CASSLAPKRRWYEQFF. Here the CDR3 DNA reads TGTGCCAGCAGCTTAGCCCCAAAGCGGCGTTGGTATGAGCAGTTCTTC.

The gene calls are TRBV18 and TRBJ2-7; D is tentatively TRBD1 or TRBD2 (6 bases each). The germline V gene has CDR1 KGHSH and CDR2 LQKENI. V was clipped by 1 base and J by 5 bases, with 9 bases between them. This CDR3 is built from 13 residues. As DNA, the CDR3 is TGTGCCAGCTCACCACAGGGGGGCCACGAGCAGTACTTC. Its translation is CASSPQGGHEQYF.

This clonotype was observed a few times. This chain connects TRBV4-2 to TRBJ1-5, with D hard to call. Trimming cost V 0 bases and J 0 bases, with 12 bases left between them. The CDR3 has 17 amino acids. Germline-derived CDR1 and CDR2 are LGHNA and YNFKEQ. CDR3 in DNA: TGTGCCAGCAGCCAAGAGTTAGGGTCAGATAGCAATCAGCCCCAGCATTTT. This codes for CASSQELGSDSNQPQHF.

This clonotype was seen only a few times. V gene TRBV5-1 combines with J gene TRBJ2-5, with TRBD2 matching over 12 bases. J gave up 2 bases and V 1 base, and 3 bases lay outside the gene matches. Per the germline V gene, CDR1 is SGHRS and CDR2 is YFSETQ. There are 16 residues in the CDR3. CDR3 bases: TGCGCCAGCAGCTTGACGGGACTAGCGGGTCAAGAGACCCAGTACTTC. This sequence encodes CASSLTGLAGQETQYF.

The J gene is TRBJ2-5, the V gene TRBV5-1, with 7 bases identical to TRBD1. The CDR3 consists of 16 residues. The ends lost 4 bases at V and 5 bases at J; junction bases unmatched: 14. CDR1 and CDR2 from the germline V gene are SGHRS and YFSETQ. The CDR3 coding sequence is TGCGCCAGCAGCCAGGAGACAGGGAGAACAGGGGAGACCCAGTACTTC. It translates to CASSQETGRTGETQYF.

This clonotype was seen a handful of times. V and J are TRBV18 and TRBJ2-5; 10 bases line up with TRBD2. CDR1 is KGHSH and CDR2 is LQKENI in the germline V gene. The trim removed 3 bases at V and 5 bases at J, leaving 3 bases unmatched. The CDR3 totals 14 residues. DNA of the CDR3: TGTGCCAGCTCACCTAGCGGGAGGACCGAGACCCAGTACTTC. It codes for CASSPSGRTETQYF.

The chain has TRBV10-3 and TRBJ2-3; 9 nucleotides agree with TRBD2. CDR3 size: 19 residues. Losses at the gene ends were 4 bases for V and 2 bases for J; bases not matched to a gene: 16. Germline V gene data show CDR1 as ENHRY and CDR2 as SYGVKD. CDR3 DNA sequence: TGTGCCATCAGTGTGGGCACTAGCGGGCGGGTCCGGTCCACAGATACGCAGTATTTT. Translated: CAISVGTSGRVRSTDTQYF.

The sample holds a few counts of this clonotype. The V gene is TRBV5-4, the J gene TRBJ1-2, with no clear D. There are 14 residues in the CDR3. The germline V gene encodes CDR1 SGHNT and CDR2 YYREEE (reference sequence). Between the trimmed V and J ends, which lost 1 base and 3 bases, there was a span of 10 bases. CDR3 protein: CASSLRFSDYGYTF. The DNA for the CDR3 is TGTGCCAGCAGCTTGAGGTTTTCGGACTATGGCTACACCTTC.

The chain joins TRBV14 to TRBJ2-5; possible D gene TRBD2, 5 bases. The CDR3 is 15 amino acids. V was pared by 4 bases and J by 5 bases, with 17 bases between. CDR1 SGHDN and CDR2 FVKESK come from the germline V gene. CDR3 sequence (DNA): TGTGCCAGCAGCCTCGGGAACTTAGCCGCGGAGACCCAGTACTTC. The encoded protein is CASSLGNLAAETQYF.

The chain couples TRBV4-1 to TRBJ2-1, with 9 bases lining up with TRBD1. CDR1 MGHRA and CDR2 YSYEKL come from the germline V gene. Germline trimming cut 4 bases from V and 6 bases from J; bases unmatched to any gene: 7. This CDR3 contains 15 residues. The CDR3 DNA is TGCGCCAGCAGCCGGCCGGGACAGGGTGCCAATGAGCAGTTCTTC. This sequence encodes CASSRPGQGANEQFF.

The chain uses TRBV7-2 and TRBJ2-1; 7 positions match TRBD2. The germline V gene encodes CDR1 SGHTA and CDR2 FQGNSA. The trim removed 6 bases at V and 3 bases at J, leaving 8 bases unmatched. CDR3 length: 15 residues. CDR3 in amino acids: CASSPGTTNYNEQFF. Written as DNA, the CDR3 is TGTGCCAGCAGTCCCGGGACTACTAACTACAATGAGCAGTTCTTC.

This clonotype was seen many times. This chain uses TRBV5-1 with TRBJ1-1; 8 positions agree with TRBD1. From germline, CDR1 is SGHRS and CDR2 YFSETQ. V dropped 4 bases and J dropped 6; count of bases not matched to a gene: 8. The CDR3 runs 14 residues. The chain's CDR3 is CASSINPGGSEAFF. CDR3 coding DNA: TGCGCCAGCAGCATAAATCCAGGGGGCTCTGAAGCTTTCTTT. Using reference TRBV5-1 and TRBJ1-1 for the parts outside the CDR3, the full variable domain is KAGVTQTPRYLIKTRGQQVTLSCSPISGHRSVSWYQQTPGQGLQFLFEYFSETQRNKGNFPGRFSGRQFSNSRSEMNVSTLELGDSALYLCASSINPGGSEAFFGQGTRLTVV.

With regard to this clonotype: A junction boundary mismatches the germline segment, possibly from a read error. The rearrangement uses TRBV3-1 and TRBJ2-7, with TRBD1 matching 8 bases. The CDR3 consists of 15 residues. CDR1 and CDR2 (germline): LGHDT, YNNKEL (reference sequence). The CDR3 DNA reads as TGTGCCAGCAGCCATCGACAGGGGAACTCCCACGAGCAGTACTTC. Its translation: CASSHRQGNSHEQYF.

CDR3 region: CASRAGTSGIYTGELFF. The CDR3 DNA sequence: TGTGCCAGCAGGGCGGGGACTAGCGGGATTTACACCGGGGAGCTGTTTTTT. The chain combines TRBV28 with TRBJ2-2, with 13 positions matching TRBD2. Germline V gene lookup returns CDR1 MDHEN and CDR2 SYDVKM. V was clipped by 6 bases and J by 3 bases; unmatched bases: 7. The CDR3 loop spans 17 amino acids.

In this sample, this clonotype turned up a few times. The V call is TRBV9, the J call TRBJ2-5; the match to TRBD1 covers 7 bases. This CDR3 spans 15 amino acids. The V segment lost 4 bases and the J segment 2 bases; nucleotides outside the gene matches: 8. CDR1 is SGDLS, CDR2 YYNGEE, per germline. As DNA, the CDR3 is TGTGCCAGCAGCCCGAGCTCGGGACAGCAAGAGACCCAGTACTTC. Translating it yields CASSPSSGQQETQYF.